Below, one T cell receptor beta chain is given with its context. This specimen belongs to a study of blood T cell repertoires in COVID-19. Study as a whole: Samples of COVID-19 (acute and convalescent) were obtained from the United States, Italy and Spain. PBMCs, B-cell-depleted T cells, or T cells were the source of the cDNA or gDNA that made up the material.

Here immunoSEQ multiplex PCR was the method, and the copy in TCRdb shows in-frame clones only, minus some. Of 40,000 or so clones in the sample, less than 85% were seen once. The CDR3 totals 12 residues. Trimming took off 6 bases at V and 13 bases at J, with 13 bases between the two ends. The rearrangement uses TRBV12-3 or TRBV12-4 and TRBJ2-6; D might be TRBD1 (6 bases). This clonotype originated in a man between 65 and 85 years old with acute or convalescent COVID-19. Specimen: peripheral blood. CDR3 DNA sequence: TGTGCCAGCAGCCTGACAGGCTCTGTCCTGACTTTC. This gives the protein CASSLTGSVLTF.